The following is a T cell receptor beta chain sequence with its context. Participants were aged about 18 to 89 years, lived in about 26 US areas, and enrolled virtually. Participants were placed into cohorts based on the clinical history they reported. Cohort 3 recovery required two negative PCRs, clearance, or symptom resolution. This entry belongs to a study of blood T cell repertoires in COVID-19. Study overall: PBMCs, B-cell-depleted T cells, or T cells provided the cDNA or gDNA that made up the material.

TCRdb keeps only in-frame clones here, not all; method: immunoSEQ multiplex PCR. The sample holds approximately 200,000 clones; 85% are singletons and the top ten take 18%. This CDR3 region has 15 residues. Germline CDR1 and CDR2: LGHDT and YNNKEL (reference sequence). V shed 4 bases and J shed 0 bases, with 11 bases lying between them. This sequence originates from a man aged 35-49 years who had recovered from COVID-19. Sequencing was done on a sample of PBMCs or T cells enriched from blood (not recorded which). This chain links TRBV3-1 (or the pseudogene TRBV3-2) with TRBJ2-3, with unresolved D. DNA of the CDR3: TGTGCCAGCAGCCTGAGCCCACAGAGCACAGATACGCAGTATTTT. This encodes CASSLSPQSTDTQYF.